A single sample is the source of the 27 T cell receptor beta chains below, sequenced in a study of blood T cell repertoires in COVID-19. Profiled with immunoSEQ multiplex PCR; TCRdb holds only in-frame clones, not every one. The sample includes around 72,000 clones, over 65% of them seen just once. Sequenced input: peripheral blood. These receptors originate from a woman at least 80 years old with acute or convalescent COVID-19.

In its sample, this clone was seen a few times. The chain joins TRBV30 to TRBJ1-2; D is unresolved. Germline CDR1 and CDR2: GTSNPN and SVGIG (reference sequence). This CDR3 comprises 13 residues. V was cut by 0 bases and J by 8 bases, with 13 bases left in between. DNA of the CDR3: TGTGCCTGGAGTGTAGGTCAGGCGGGAGGCTACACCTTC. It is translated as CAWSVGQAGGYTF.

V and J are TRBV28 and TRBJ1-3, with 9 nucleotides matching TRBD1. CDR1 MDHEN and CDR2 SYDVKM come from the germline V gene. This CDR3 spans 13 amino acids. With V trimmed by 7 bases and J by 4 bases, 2 bases remained unmatched. The CDR3 here is CASIGQGGNTIYF. DNA for the CDR3: TGTGCCAGCATAGGACAGGGGGGAAACACCATATATTTT.

The CDR3 nucleotides read TGTGCCAGCAGCCAGGGACAGGGATGGGACACTGAAGCTTTCTTT. Amino acid sequence: CASSQGQGWDTEAFF. The chain joins TRBV3-1 (or the pseudogene TRBV3-2) to TRBJ1-1, with 9 bases identical to TRBD1. After removal of 3 bases from V and 3 bases from J, the junction contained 5 bases not matched to a gene. This CDR3 comprises 15 residues. The germline CDR1 and CDR2 sequences are LGHDT and YNNKEL (reference sequence).

The V gene is TRBV5-6, the J gene TRBJ2-5, with TRBD2 matching over 8 bases. The germline V gene has CDR1 SGHDT and CDR2 YYEEEE. The CDR3 is made up of 15 amino acids. The trim removed 0 bases at V and 7 bases at J, leaving 8 bases unmatched. The CDR3: CASSLAGGPYGTQYF. CDR3 DNA sequence: TGTGCCAGCAGCTTGGCGGGAGGGCCATATGGGACCCAGTACTTC.

The V gene is TRBV5-4, the J gene TRBJ1-2, with 7 bases lining up with TRBD1. The V gene's germline CDR1 is SGHNT and CDR2 YYREEE (reference sequence). J lost 7 bases, V lost 0 bases, and 12 bases had no gene match. The CDR3 totals 16 residues. CDR3 region: CASSLVGTASLGGYTF. The CDR3 bases are TGTGCCAGCAGCTTGGTGGGGACAGCCTCCCTAGGTGGCTACACCTTC.

The gene calls are TRBV5-1 and TRBJ2-5; 10 nucleotides line up with TRBD1. Germline V CDR1 and CDR2: SGHRS, YFSETQ. The V and J ends lost 4 bases and 1 base, in that order; junction bases with no gene match: 4. This CDR3 has 15 amino acids. The CDR3 region has the DNA TGCGCCAGCAGCACGGGACAGGGGAGCCAAGAGACCCAGTACTTC. Translated, it gives CASSTGQGSQETQYF.

The chain links TRBV19 to TRBJ1-6; perhaps TRBD1 as D (6 bases). The CDR3 loop spans 13 amino acids. From germline, CDR1 is LNHDA and CDR2 SQIVND (reference sequence). Deletions cut 2 bases from V and 11 bases from J, with 10 bases between. The CDR3 here is CASSIQGQAPLHF. CDR3 in DNA: TGTGCCAGTAGTATACAGGGGCAGGCACCCCTCCACTTT.

V and J are TRBV30 and TRBJ2-1; 9 nucleotides align to TRBD1. Per germline, CDR1 GTSNPN and CDR2 SVGIG (reference sequence). The junction had 3 bases not matched to a gene; V was cut back by 4 bases and J by 2 bases. The CDR3 sequence is 14 residues long. The CDR3 DNA follows: TGTGCCTGGAAAACAGGGGGCACCTACAATGAGCAGTTCTTC. As protein: CAWKTGGTYNEQFF.

The J gene is TRBJ2-3, the V gene TRBV24-1, with 9 positions matching TRBD1. V was clipped by 4 bases and J by 2 bases; unmatched bases: 6. This CDR3 contains 16 residues. Germline V gene data show CDR1 as KGHDR and CDR2 as SFDVKD. DNA for the CDR3: TGTGCCACCAGTGACCGTACAGGGGGCGACACAGATACGCAGTATTTT. Its protein product is CATSDRTGGDTDTQYF.

The V gene is TRBV5-4, the J gene TRBJ2-2; 9 bases fit TRBD1. Germline CDR1 SGHNT, CDR2 YYREEE (reference sequence). The CDR3 totals 12 residues. The ends lost 4 bases at V and 11 bases at J; junction bases unmatched: 3. The CDR3 DNA reads TGTGCCAGCAGCAGGACAGGGGAAGAGCTGTTTTTT. Translation: CASSRTGEELFF.

The rearrangement joins TRBV19 to TRBJ1-3; D gene uncertain. Trimming pared 5 bases from V and 2 bases from J, leaving 7 bases between. This CDR3 has 13 amino acids. Germline values: CDR1 LNHDA, CDR2 SQIVND (reference sequence). The CDR3 spells CASSPGTGNTIYF. The CDR3 nucleotides are TGTGCCAGTAGTCCGGGAACTGGAAACACCATATATTTT.

The gene calls are TRBV10-3 and TRBJ2-3, with TRBD2 as a possible D gene (5 bases). The germline gives CDR1 ENHRY, CDR2 SYGVKD. CDR3 length equals 14 residues. Between the trimmed V and J ends, which lost 9 bases and 4 bases, there was a span of 17 bases. Here the CDR3 DNA reads TGTGCCATGTCGCTGAGAGGGCCACCAGATACGCAGTATTTT. Translated: CAMSLRGPPDTQYF.

The genes are TRBV5-1 and TRBJ1-1; TRBD1 matches at 8 bases. The CDR3 is 13 residues long. Trimming at V came to 4 bases and at J to 8 bases, leaving 7 bases not matched to a gene. Germline CDR1 and CDR2: SGHRS and YFSETQ. The DNA of the CDR3 is TGCGCCAGCAGCACCGGACAGGGCGGGGAAGCTTTCTTT. Its translation: CASSTGQGGEAFF.

This clone has just one count. The V and J genes are TRBV27 and TRBJ1-6; TRBD1 might be the D (6 bases). This CDR3 has 14 residues. CDR1 and CDR2 (germline): MNHEY, SMNVEV (reference sequence). V lost 4 bases and J 5 bases, leaving 9 bases between the germline ends. DNA of the CDR3: TGTGCCAGCAGTTCGAGGACAGATAATTCACCCCTCCACTTT. Translated, it gives CASSSRTDNSPLHF.

This clone was seen a few times. V is TRBV10-2 and J is TRBJ2-7, with 11 nucleotides matching TRBD2. The V and J ends lost 3 bases and 2 bases, in that order; junction bases with no gene match: 9. This CDR3 spans 17 amino acids. Germline CDR1 and CDR2: WSHSY and SAAADI. CDR3: CASSDGLAGGNPYEQYF. The CDR3 region has the DNA TGCGCCAGCAGTGATGGCCTAGCGGGAGGAAATCCCTACGAGCAGTACTTC.

A single count supports this clone. The J gene is TRBJ1-2, the V gene TRBV3-1 (or the pseudogene TRBV3-2), with D possibly TRBD1 on 6 matching bases. CDR1 LGHDT and CDR2 YNNKEL come from the germline V gene (reference sequence). Deletions cut 1 base from V and 2 bases from J, with 17 bases between. The CDR3 extends over 17 amino acids. CDR3 sequence reads: CASSQGAGVFGNYGYTF. The CDR3 nucleotides read TGTGCCAGCAGCCAAGGCGCAGGGGTCTTCGGAAACTATGGCTACACCTTC.

The chain employs TRBV14 and TRBJ2-5; no reliable D call. Germline V lookup: CDR1 SGHDN, CDR2 FVKESK. This CDR3 spans 12 amino acids. Trimming shortened V by 2 bases and J by 3 bases, and 4 bases separated the two germline ends. In DNA form, the CDR3 reads TGTGCCAGCAGCCAAACAGAAGAGACCCAGTACTTC. Residues: CASSQTEETQYF. The variable domain in full, completed from reference TRBV14 and TRBJ2-5, reads EAGVTQFPSHSVIEKGQTVTLRCDPISGHDNLYWYRRVMGKEIKFLLHFVKESKQDESGMPNNRFLAERTGGTYSTLKVQPAELEDSGVYFCASSQTEETQYFGPGTRLLVL.

The chain combines TRBV19 with TRBJ1-5; TRBD1 is a possible D gene (5 bases). Between the trimmed V and J ends, which lost 6 bases and 4 bases, there was a span of 13 bases. The CDR3 covers 14 residues. From germline, CDR1 is LNHDA and CDR2 SQIVND (reference sequence). The CDR3, as DNA: TGTGCCAGTAGATCTCTCGGGGGAAATCAGCCCCAGCATTTT. It specifies CASRSLGGNQPQHF.

For the CDR3, the DNA is TGCGCCAGCAGCTTGTCGATGGGGCTAGGCACTGAAGCTTTCTTT. As protein: CASSLSMGLGTEAFF. The chain recombines TRBV5-1 with TRBJ1-1; D may be TRBD1 (5 bases). Germline CDR1 SGHRS, CDR2 YFSETQ. The ends were cut back, 1 base at V and 4 bases at J, with 14 bases in the middle. This CDR3 is built from 15 residues.

The chain combines TRBV14 with TRBJ2-3, with 8 bases aligning to TRBD2. Germline-derived CDR1 and CDR2 are SGHDN and FVKESK. The CDR3 runs to 16 residues. J lost 0 bases, V lost 3 bases, and 5 bases had no gene match. The chain's CDR3 is CASSHLAGSSTDTQYF. CDR3 DNA sequence: TGTGCCAGCAGCCATTTAGCGGGGTCTAGCACAGATACGCAGTATTTT.

To note about this clone: This sample includes further DNA sequences coding for the same CDR3. The chain carries TRBV10-3 and TRBJ2-3, with D unclear. CDR3 size: 13 residues. Trimming pared 4 bases from V and 1 base from J, leaving 6 bases between. Germline V CDR1 and CDR2: ENHRY, SYGVKD. CDR3 nucleotides: TGTGCCATCAGTGGGCAGGGCACAGATACGCAGTATTTT. Its translation: CAISGQGTDTQYF.

CDR3: CAWRPSGRAHEQYF. Here the CDR3 DNA reads TGTGCCTGGAGACCTAGCGGGAGGGCCCACGAGCAGTACTTC. The chain couples TRBV30 to TRBJ2-7; 12 positions agree with TRBD2. The CDR3 contains 14 residues. The ends lost 3 bases at V and 5 bases at J; junction bases unmatched: 5. CDR1 GTSNPN and CDR2 SVGIG come from the germline V gene (reference sequence).

This CDR3 reads CASSLTRGLALHF. The DNA of the CDR3 is TGTGCCAGCAGCCTGACCAGGGGATTGGCCCTCCACTTT. The V and J genes are TRBV12-3 or TRBV12-4 and TRBJ1-6; D perhaps matches TRBD1 (6 bases). The CDR3 runs 13 residues. Trimming removed 6 bases from V and 14 bases from J, with 17 bases in between.

The genes are TRBV18 and TRBJ1-5; 9 nucleotides align to TRBD1. Germline V gene lookup returns CDR1 KGHSH and CDR2 LQKENI. After removal of 3 bases from V and 3 bases from J, the junction contained 6 bases not matched to a gene. The CDR3 runs 16 residues. CDR3 nucleotides: TGTGCCAGCTCACCGACACAGGGGGCCCACAATCAGCCCCAGCATTTT. It yields the protein CASSPTQGAHNQPQHF. The complete variable domain, with remaining parts taken from reference TRBV18 and TRBJ1-5, reads NAGVMQNPRHLVRRRGQEARLRCSPMKGHSHVYWYRQLPEEGLKFMVYLQKENIIDESGMPKERFSAEFPKEGPSILRIQQVVRGDSAAYFCASSPTQGAHNQPQHFGDGTRLSIL.

The chain combines TRBV6-5 with TRBJ1-1; unclear D gene. The CDR3 loop spans 14 amino acids. Germline CDR1 reads MNHEY; CDR2 reads SVGAGI. The germline V and J ends were trimmed by 6 bases and 1 base, with 12 bases remaining between them. CDR3 bases: TGTGCCAGCAGCCGTTTAACCAGGAACACTGAAGCTTTCTTT. Translating it yields CASSRLTRNTEAFF.

The rearrangement uses TRBV21-1 and TRBJ1-4. TRBV21-1 is designated a pseudogene. The CDR3 has 15 residues. The CDR3 here is CASSKGVRFNEKLFF. DNA for the CDR3: TGTGCCAGCAGCAAGGGTGTGCGGTTTAATGAAAAACTGTTTTTT.

This clone was recorded only once. This chain links TRBV11-3 with TRBJ2-3; the D gene is possibly TRBD2 (6 bases). V lost 5 bases and J 5 bases, leaving 14 bases between the germline ends. CDR1 and CDR2 from the germline V gene are SGHNT and YENEEA. This CDR3 has 14 residues. CDR3 sequence: CASSPRTNRDTQYF. In DNA, the CDR3 is TGTGCCAGCAGCCCAAGGACTAACAGAGATACGCAGTATTTT.